These 30 T cell receptor beta chains were sequenced from one sample in a study of identical twins (dated by TCRdb to about 2016). Libraries were constructed by 5' RACE. The instrument was an Illumina HiSeq 2000. The public reads were quality trimmed at Q25 with fastp and then assembled into clones with MiXCR by TCRdb, keeping productive beta chains. Entries are consolidated by CDR3 protein sequence, retaining the most common genes and DNA. A total of approximately 680,000 distinct CDR3 sequences appear in this sample, just over 7% of them only once. The ten largest make up roughly 1.5% of the sample. The sample was also linked to a second study, of yellow fever vaccine responses in identical twins.

Material: PBMCs. Receptor source: a woman aged 18-29 years in good health.

This clonotype was picked up a small number of times. DNA for the CDR3: TGTGCCAGCAGTCTAGGTTGGTCTAGGGACTACGAGCAGTACTTC. Protein: CASSLGWSRDYEQYF. The gene calls are TRBV27 and TRBJ2-7; D is unclear. Trimming removed 5 bases from V and 3 bases from J, with 17 bases in between. The CDR3 runs to 15 residues. Germline V gives CDR1 MNHEY, CDR2 SMNVEV (reference sequence).

This clonotype was recorded many times. The V call is TRBV12-3 or TRBV12-4, the J call TRBJ2-7, with TRBD2 matching over 7 bases. Trimming cost V 3 bases and J 7 bases; bases outside gene matches: 9. The CDR3 is 14 amino acids. CDR3 region: CASSFGAGVGEQYF. The CDR3 region has the DNA TGTGCCAGCAGTTTCGGCGCGGGAGTGGGTGAGCAGTACTTC.

This chain connects TRBV3-1 to TRBJ2-7, with TRBD1 matching over 10 bases. The germline gives CDR1 LGHDT, CDR2 YNNKEL (reference sequence). The CDR3 has 16 residues. Trimming cost V 0 bases and J 4 bases; bases outside gene matches: 6. The CDR3 DNA is TGTGCCAGCAGCCAAGATCCCGGACAGGGGGTTTACGAGCAGTACTTC. This gives the protein CASSQDPGQGVYEQYF.

This clonotype was found many times. The chain employs TRBV11-2 and TRBJ2-7; no reliable D call. V was clipped by 1 base and J by 5 bases, with 6 bases between them. CDR1 and CDR2 from the germline V gene are SGHAT and FQNNGV. The length of the CDR3 is 12 residues. The CDR3 DNA follows: TGTGCCAGCAGCTTAGTTCCCCACGAGCAGTACTTC. Protein sequence: CASSLVPHEQYF.

The gene calls are TRBV5-5 and TRBJ1-5, with TRBD1 matching over 8 bases. Germline CDR1 SGHKS, CDR2 YYEKEE (reference sequence). The CDR3 has 17 amino acids. J gave up 5 bases and V 4 bases, and 14 bases lay outside the gene matches. Written as DNA, the CDR3 is TGTGCCAGCAGCCCCCACAGTACAGGGGGTAAGGATCAGCCCCAGCATTTT. Protein sequence: CASSPHSTGGKDQPQHF.

This clonotype occurred a few times. This sequence joins TRBV4-1 and TRBJ2-5; 8 positions match TRBD2. The V and J ends lost 3 bases and 1 base, in that order; junction bases with no gene match: 4. The CDR3 covers 15 residues. Germline CDR1 is MGHRA and CDR2 is YSYEKL. CDR3 amino acids: CASSQQTSGQETQYF. The CDR3 DNA follows: TGCGCCAGCAGCCAGCAAACTAGCGGCCAAGAGACCCAGTACTTC.

V gene TRBV6-2 or TRBV6-3 combines with J gene TRBJ2-1; 9 bases fit TRBD1. This CDR3 region has 14 residues. Germline CDR1 is MNHEY and CDR2 is SVGEGT. J was trimmed by 5 bases and V by 6 bases; bases with no gene match: 5. The CDR3 DNA reads TGTGCCAGCAGGGGACAGGGCCTTAACAATGAGCAGTTCTTC. Translation: CASRGQGLNNEQFF.

The rearrangement links TRBV14 to TRBJ1-1; possibly TRBD1 for D (6 bases). V was clipped by 3 bases and J by 6 bases, with 20 bases between them. The germline CDR1 and CDR2 sequences are SGHDN and FVKESK. CDR3 length: 16 residues. Written as DNA, the CDR3 is TGTGCCAGCAGCCACGTCAGGGGCGGCGGTTCGGCTGAAGCTTTCTTT. It encodes CASSHVRGGGSAEAFF.

The chain links TRBV18 to TRBJ2-2; D not certain. This CDR3 has 16 residues. V was clipped by 3 bases and J by 3 bases, with 14 bases between them. Germline loops: CDR1 KGHSH, CDR2 LQKENI. Here the CDR3 reads CASSPGTEGHTGELFF. The DNA of the CDR3 is TGTGCCAGCTCACCGGGAACAGAAGGTCACACCGGGGAGCTGTTTTTT.

The chain combines TRBV19 with TRBJ1-5; D uncertain. The CDR3 is 14 residues long. With 6 bases removed from V and 0 bases from J, the gap between germline ends came to 9 bases. Germline lookup yields CDR1 LNHDA and CDR2 SQIVND (reference sequence). CDR3 residues: CASRTENSNQPQHF. CDR3 nucleotides: TGTGCCAGTAGAACGGAAAATAGCAATCAGCCCCAGCATTTT.

This clonotype was seen many times. The chain recombines TRBV7-6 with TRBJ2-1; no clear D gene. The CDR3 has 15 residues. Germline assignment: CDR1 SGHVS and CDR2 FNYEAQ. V lost 0 bases, J lost 2 bases, and 8 bases lay in between. CDR3 nucleotide sequence: TGTGCCAGCAGCTTAGCGTCGGCAACCTACAATGAGCAGTTCTTC. It translates to CASSLASATYNEQFF.

The genes are TRBV27 and TRBJ1-3; D uncertain. The CDR3 loop spans 17 amino acids. Germline assignment: CDR1 MNHEY and CDR2 SMNVEV (reference sequence). V dropped 0 bases and J dropped 0 bases, with 12 bases sitting between them. CDR3 residues: CASSLSGGFSSGNTIYF. The DNA for the CDR3 is TGTGCCAGCAGTTTATCGGGAGGTTTCAGCTCTGGAAACACCATATATTTT.

The chain combines TRBV6-1 with TRBJ1-5; no clear D gene. The CDR3 is 16 residues long. Germline V gene lookup returns CDR1 MNHNS and CDR2 SASEGT. Trimming took off 4 bases at V and 0 bases at J, with 13 bases between the two ends. The CDR3 DNA is TGTGCCAGCAGTGTGGTGGGGTTACATAGCAATCAGCCCCAGCATTTT. This sequence encodes CASSVVGLHSNQPQHF.

The table lists this clonotype with many counts. V usage is TRBV6-5 and J usage is TRBJ2-2; D call uncertain. The germline V gene has CDR1 MNHEY and CDR2 SVGAGI. Trimming took off 6 bases at V and 3 bases at J, with 5 bases between the two ends. CDR3 length equals 12 residues. This CDR3 reads CASRRYTGELFF. The DNA of the CDR3 is TGTGCCAGCAGGCGGTACACCGGGGAGCTGTTTTTT.

The J gene is TRBJ2-7, the V gene TRBV5-1, with TRBD2 matching over 13 bases. V dropped 0 bases and J dropped 3; count of bases not matched to a gene: 18. Germline V gene data show CDR1 as SGHRS and CDR2 as YFSETQ. The CDR3 runs to 21 residues. This chain's CDR3 is CASSLVPSGLAGVFIRYEQYF. Written as DNA, the CDR3 is TGCGCCAGCAGCTTGGTACCTTCTGGACTAGCGGGAGTCTTTATACGCTACGAGCAGTACTTC. The entire variable domain, with the rest obtained from reference TRBV5-1 and TRBJ2-7, is as follows: KAGVTQTPRYLIKTRGQQVTLSCSPISGHRSVSWYQQTPGQGLQFLFEYFSETQRNKGNFPGRFSGRQFSNSRSEMNVSTLELGDSALYLCASSLVPSGLAGVFIRYEQYFGPGTRLTVT.

This clonotype has a handful of counts. The rearrangement uses TRBV28 and TRBJ2-7; 10 nucleotides align to TRBD1. CDR1 and CDR2 (germline): MDHEN, SYDVKM. With 4 bases clipped from V and 2 bases from J, the junction kept 5 bases outside the gene matches. This CDR3 spans 15 amino acids. The CDR3: CASSWAGTGAYEQYV. CDR3 coding DNA: TGTGCCAGCAGTTGGGCCGGGACAGGGGCCTACGAGCAGTACGTC.

The table lists this clonotype with many counts. The chain joins TRBV6-5 to TRBJ2-3, with TRBD2 matching over 9 bases. V trimming: 0 bases; J trimming: 4 bases; junction bases outside the gene matches: 2. Germline loops: CDR1 MNHEY, CDR2 SVGAGI. The CDR3 sequence is 15 residues long. CDR3 sequence reads: CASSYSSGSSDTQYF. Here the CDR3 DNA reads TGTGCCAGCAGTTACTCTAGCGGGAGCTCAGATACGCAGTATTTT.

Many counts were recorded for this clonotype. The chain employs TRBV6-4 and TRBJ1-5; unclear D gene. V was clipped by 0 bases and J by 3 bases, with 9 bases between them. The CDR3 has 15 amino acids. From germline, CDR1 is MRHNA and CDR2 SNTAGT. CDR3 amino acids: CASSDSGGLNQPQHF. CDR3 DNA sequence: TGTGCCAGCAGTGACTCCGGAGGCCTCAATCAGCCCCAGCATTTT.

This clonotype was seen many times. J is TRBJ1-2 and V is TRBV15, with unresolved D. Trimming pared 0 bases from V and 4 bases from J, leaving 12 bases between. CDR1 is LNHNV, CDR2 YYDKDF, per germline (reference sequence). The CDR3 has 15 amino acids. The CDR3: CATSRDYPETYGYTF. The CDR3 DNA reads TGTGCCACCAGCAGAGATTATCCAGAAACCTATGGCTACACCTTC.

The rearrangement links TRBV29-1 to TRBJ2-1; TRBD2 matches at 10 bases. The CDR3 sequence is 15 residues long. The V and J ends lost 6 bases and 4 bases, in that order; junction bases with no gene match: 9. Germline assignment: CDR1 SQVTM and CDR2 ANQGSEA. The CDR3 coding sequence is TGCAGCGTGATAGGACTAGCGGAACTTTACAATGAGCAGTTCTTC. Amino acids: CSVIGLAELYNEQFF.

The chain joins TRBV6-9 to TRBJ2-2; 13 bases agree with TRBD2. The CDR3 length is 22 residues. The germline CDR1 and CDR2 sequences are MNHGY and SVAAGI. This CDR3 reads CATSYLRNRDRETSGRIGELFF. As DNA, the CDR3 is TGTGCGACCAGTTATTTGAGGAATCGGGACAGGGAGACTAGCGGGAGGATCGGGGAGCTGTTTTTT.

The V and J genes are TRBV5-1 and TRBJ2-3; possible D gene TRBD2, 7 bases. The CDR3 consists of 19 residues. Germline lookup yields CDR1 SGHRS and CDR2 YFSETQ. Trimming pared 1 base from V and 1 base from J, leaving 22 bases between. CDR3 sequence (DNA): TGCGCCAGCAGCTTGAGTCCCGGCGGGGGCAGGGCTGGCACAGATACGCAGTATTTT. Protein: CASSLSPGGGRAGTDTQYF.

This clonotype was detected a few times. V usage is TRBV5-6 and J usage is TRBJ2-3, with D possibly being TRBD2 (8 bases). The CDR3 has 21 amino acids. The V gene lost 4 bases and the J gene lost 4 bases, with 34 bases spanning the gap. Germline lookup yields CDR1 SGHDT and CDR2 YYEEEE. The CDR3 nucleotides read TGTGCCAGCAGCAATGACAGGGAGGGAAACGTAGCGGGGCATTTTGCAGATACGCAGTATTTT. Its protein product is CASSNDREGNVAGHFADTQYF.

The chain has TRBV7-8 and TRBJ2-5; D not certain. The V gene's germline CDR1 is SGHVS and CDR2 FQNEAQ. This CDR3 contains 12 residues. The ends were cut back, 4 bases at V and 5 bases at J, with 8 bases in the middle. The CDR3 here is CASSSKAETQYF. In DNA form, the CDR3 reads TGTGCCAGCAGCTCTAAAGCGGAGACCCAGTACTTC.

This clonotype was picked up a small number of times. The chain uses TRBV3-1 and TRBJ2-1; 10 bases match TRBD2. The CDR3 spans 17 residues. J lost 7 bases, V lost 0 bases, and 9 bases had no gene match. Germline values: CDR1 LGHDT, CDR2 YNNKEL (reference sequence). CDR3 in amino acids: CASSQDRTSGIGNEQFF. CDR3 coding DNA: TGTGCCAGCAGCCAAGACCGAACTAGCGGGATAGGTAATGAGCAGTTCTTC.

This clonotype has just a few counts. The chain links TRBV20-1 to TRBJ2-4, with unresolved D. V gave up 2 bases and J gave up 1 base, with 9 bases separating them. This CDR3 is built from 14 residues. The germline CDR1 and CDR2 sequences are DFQATT and SNEGSKA (reference sequence). The CDR3, as DNA: TGCAGTGCTAGATCGGACGAGGCCAAAAACATTCAGTACTTC. Translating it yields CSARSDEAKNIQYF.

In its sample, this clonotype was seen many times. The J gene is TRBJ2-1, the V gene TRBV28; possibly TRBD1 for D (5 bases). Germline V gene lookup returns CDR1 MDHEN and CDR2 SYDVKM. The V end was cut by 4 bases, the J end by 0 bases, with 13 bases between. The CDR3 covers 16 residues. This CDR3 is CASSSLQELSYNEQFF. CDR3 in DNA: TGTGCCAGCAGTTCGCTACAGGAGCTCTCCTACAATGAGCAGTTCTTC.

This clonotype has a handful of counts. The chain links TRBV20-1 to TRBJ2-1; the D is unclear. The CDR3 totals 15 residues. V was clipped by 1 base and J by 0 bases, with 10 bases between them. From germline, CDR1 is DFQATT and CDR2 SNEGSKA (reference sequence). This CDR3 reads CSARGVTLSYNEQFF. The CDR3 DNA is TGCAGTGCTAGAGGAGTCACTCTCTCCTACAATGAGCAGTTCTTC.

This clonotype was seen at least ten times. This chain links TRBV24-1 with TRBJ2-7; 7 positions match TRBD2. The V gene end was trimmed by 0 bases and the J gene end by 2 bases; junction bases not matched to a gene: 9. Germline V gene lookup returns CDR1 KGHDR and CDR2 SFDVKD. The CDR3 consists of 17 residues. The CDR3 protein is CATSDLPLHRGAYEQYV. CDR3 DNA sequence: TGTGCCACCAGTGATTTGCCCCTCCACCGGGGGGCCTACGAGCAGTACGTC.

Comment on this clonotype: Since no conserved phenylalanine or tryptophan closes the CDR3, a read error is the likely cause. The V call is TRBV6-1, the J call TRBJ1-6; 10 bases map to TRBD1. Germline values: CDR1 MNHNS, CDR2 SASEGT. The CDR3 is 15 residues long. V was clipped by 2 bases and J by 9 bases; unmatched bases: 4. The CDR3 nucleotides are TGTGCCAGCAGTGAACCGGGACAGGGGATTTCACCCCTCCACCTT. This codes for CASSEPGQGISPLHL.